Listed below are T cell receptor beta chains from one sample, sequenced in a study of neoadjuvant nivolumab and ipilimumab in lung cancer. Clones were sequenced by immunoSEQ multiplex PCR, and TCRdb holds only the in-frame ones, with some missing. The sample includes 10,000 to 15,000 clones, approximately 68% of them seen just once. The input for sequencing was peripheral blood, taken after neoadjuvant nivolumab, alone or with ipilimumab, at or shortly before surgery. Source of these receptors: an adult with non-small cell lung cancer. CDR3s include the opening cysteine and the closing phenylalanine or tryptophan. A D gene is named only where the DNA matches it firmly. Clone sizes are given selectively: once, few, many, or a class where the clone is expanded.

CDR3: CASSLRGGHYGYTF; DNA: TGCGCCAGCAGCTTGAGAGGGGGACACTATGGCTACACCTTC; D: NA; J: TRBJ1-2; size: NA; V: TRBV5-1
CDR3: CASRETATSGANVLTF; DNA: TGTGCCAGCAGGGAGACAGCCACCTCTGGGGCCAACGTCCTGACTTTC; D: NA; J: TRBJ2-6; size: NA; V: TRBV5-5
CDR3: CASSRGPDHRLSGNTIYF; DNA: TGTGCCAGCTCACGAGGGCCAGACCACCGTCTCTCTGGAAACACCATATATTTT; D: NA; J: TRBJ1-3; size: NA; V: TRBV18
CDR3: CSVAGSSGSVVQYF; DNA: TGCAGCGTTGCTGGGTCTAGCGGGAGTGTGGTGCAGTACTTC; D: TRBD2; J: TRBJ2-7; size: once; V: TRBV29-1
CDR3: CAWSVGDTEAFF; DNA: TGTGCCTGGAGTGTAGGTGACACTGAAGCTTTCTTT; D: NA; J: TRBJ1-1; size: few; V: TRBV30
CDR3: CASSLTGTTYEQYF; DNA: TGTGCCAGCAGCCTGACCGGGACTACCTACGAGCAGTACTTC; D: TRBD2; J: TRBJ2-7; size: NA; V: TRBV11-3
CDR3: CASSLTAGVTHEQYF; DNA: TGCGCCAGCAGCTTGACGGCGGGAGTAACCCACGAGCAGTACTTC; D: TRBD2; J: TRBJ2-7; size: once; V: TRBV5-1
CDR3: CASSPFRGNTEAFF; DNA: TGTGCCAGCTCACCATTCCGGGGGAACACTGAAGCTTTCTTT; D: NA; J: TRBJ1-1; size: NA; V: TRBV18
CDR3: CASSPVTSYEQFF; DNA: TGCGCCAGCAGCCCCGTGACTAGTTATGAGCAGTTCTTC; D: NA; J: TRBJ2-1; size: NA; V: TRBV5-1
CDR3: CASSSGDREAEQYF; DNA: TGTGCCAGCAGCTCCGGCGACAGGGAGGCCGAGCAGTACTTC; D: NA; J: TRBJ2-7; size: NA; V: TRBV11-3
CDR3: CASSFDGTGYGYTF; DNA: TGTGCCAGCAGCTTCGATGGGACAGGTTATGGCTACACCTTC; D: TRBD1; J: TRBJ1-2; size: NA; V: TRBV5-4
CDR3: CASSLIRGRREQFF; DNA: TGTGCCAGCAGCTTGATCCGGGGACGGAGAGAGCAGTTCTTC; D: NA; J: TRBJ2-1; size: few; V: TRBV7-9
CDR3: CASSWDSVEQFF; DNA: TGTGCCAGCAGCTGGGACTCGGTTGAGCAGTTCTTC; D: NA; J: TRBJ2-1; size: NA; V: TRBV5-4
CDR3: CASSRGQIREASF; DNA: TGTGCCAGCAGCAGGGGGCAAATCCGGGAAGCCTCTTTC; D: TRBD1; J: TRBJ1-2; size: NA; V: TRBV7-3
CDR3: CASSYSWNTEAFF; DNA: TGTGCCAGCTCGTATTCTTGGAACACTGAAGCTTTCTTT; D: NA; J: TRBJ1-1; size: NA; V: TRBV18
CDR3: CASSTESYTEAFF; DNA: TGTGCCAGCAGCACAGAGTCCTACACTGAAGCTTTCTTT; D: NA; J: TRBJ1-1; size: once; V: TRBV7-6
CDR3: CAWSRSGSINEQFF; DNA: TGTGCCTGGAGTAGAAGCGGGAGCATCAATGAGCAGTTCTTC; D: TRBD2; J: TRBJ2-1; size: NA; V: TRBV30
CDR3: CASSLGDRMNTEAFF; DNA: TGTGCCAGCAGCTTAGGGGACAGAATGAACACTGAAGCTTTCTTT; D: NA; J: TRBJ1-1; size: few; V: TRBV13
CDR3: CASSPDSLGTQYF; DNA: TGTGCCAGCTCACCCGACTCCCTCGGGACCCAGTACTTC; D: NA; J: TRBJ2-5; size: NA; V: TRBV18
CDR3: CASSWEQGDTEAFF; DNA: TGCGCCAGCAGCTGGGAACAGGGGGACACTGAAGCTTTCTTT; D: TRBD1; J: TRBJ1-1; size: NA; V: TRBV5-1
CDR3: CACELAGGIGQFF; DNA: TGTGCCTGCGAACTAGCGGGAGGGATTGGGCAGTTCTTC; D: TRBD2; J: TRBJ2-1; size: once; V: TRBV30
CDR3: CASSLSRGQETQYF; DNA: TGTGCCAGCAGCCTCTCACGGGGCCAAGAGACCCAGTACTTC; D: NA; J: TRBJ2-5; size: few; V: TRBV11-1
CDR3: CASSLRGDTEAFF; DNA: TGTGCCAGCTCACTAAGAGGGGACACTGAAGCTTTCTTT; D: NA; J: TRBJ1-1; size: NA; V: TRBV18